A selection of T cell receptor beta chains follows, all from one sample in a study of patients and donors after allogeneic stem cell transplantation. TCRdb re-analysed the RT-PCR reads in MiXCR, keeping a single row per CDR3 protein. This sample has more than 850,000 distinct CDR3 sequences, with about a sixth found just once. Specimen: blood, either unsorted or a sorted T cell fraction (not recorded which). The receptors come from a human donor who was either an allogeneic HSCT recipient or a stem cell or donor lymphocyte infusion donor (not recorded which). It is not recorded whose cells these are; they may come from a transplant donor. Both conserved end residues are part of each CDR3. A D gene is named only where the DNA matches it firmly. Some rows mark clone size as missing; the rest say once, few, many or name a class of expanded clone.

J: TRBJ2-3
V: TRBV29-1
D: TRBD1
size: .
CDR3: CSVETGGEDTQYF
DNA: TGCAGCGTTGAGACAGGGGGGGAAGATACGCAGTATTTT

J: TRBJ1-1
V: TRBV10-3
D: .
size: many
CDR3: CAIRGGRNTEAFF
DNA: TGTGCCATCAGGGGGGGAAGGAACACTGAAGCTTTCTTT

J: TRBJ2-1
V: TRBV11-2
D: .
size: .
CDR3: CASSSLRGPLGNEQFF
DNA: TGTGCCAGCAGCTCCCTGCGGGGGCCTTTGGGAAATGAGCAGTTCTTC

J: TRBJ1-5
V: TRBV5-6
D: TRBD1
size: .
CDR3: CASSLGRDRLSGQPQHF
DNA: TGTGCCAGCAGCTTGGGCCGGGACAGGCTCTCGGGGCAGCCCCAGCATTTT

J: TRBJ2-1
V: TRBV20-1
D: TRBD2
size: many
CDR3: CSARLAGLYNEQFF
DNA: TGCAGTGCTAGACTAGCGGGACTTTACAATGAGCAGTTCTTC

J: TRBJ2-1
V: TRBV7-9
D: TRBD2
size: few
CDR3: CASSAILPGLAPEQFF
DNA: TGTGCCAGCAGCGCAATACTACCGGGACTAGCGCCAGAGCAGTTCTTC

J: TRBJ2-1
V: TRBV29-1
D: TRBD2
size: many
CDR3: CSGSRGTSGNEQFF
DNA: TGCAGCGGCTCGCGAGGGACTAGCGGCAATGAGCAGTTCTTC

J: TRBJ2-4
V: TRBV12-3/TRBV12-4
D: .
size: .
CDR3: CASSPRVGGQYF
DNA: TGTGCCAGCAGCCCAAGGGTGGGGGGCCAGTACTTC

J: TRBJ2-5
V: TRBV28
D: .
size: few
CDR3: CASKEIKQETQYF
DNA: TGTGCCAGCAAGGAAATTAAACAAGAGACCCAGTACTTC

J: TRBJ1-1
V: TRBV20-1
D: TRBD1
size: few
CDR3: CSARQGGATEAFF
DNA: TGCAGTGCTAGACAGGGGGGAGCGACTGAAGCTTTCTTT

J: TRBJ1-2
V: TRBV15
D: .
size: .
CDR3: CATSRRESYGYTF
DNA: TGTGCCACCAGCAGAAGGGAGTCGTATGGCTACACCTTC

J: TRBJ2-3
V: TRBV20-1
D: TRBD2
size: .
CDR3: CSVHPSGTLGDTQYF
DNA: TGCAGTGTTCACCCTAGCGGAACCCTAGGAGATACGCAGTATTTT

J: TRBJ1-6
V: TRBV20-1
D: TRBD1
size: .
CDR3: CSAVPGGTFWDSPLHF
DNA: TGCAGTGCAGTACCAGGGGGCACATTCTGGGATTCACCCCTCCACTTT